These 18 T cell receptor beta chains were sequenced from one sample in a study of T cell repertoires in cytomegalovirus infection. TCRdb analysed the reads with MiXCR anew, one entry per CDR3 protein. The sample has around 500,000 distinct CDR3 sequences; 40% to 50% are singletons. These TCRs are of unknown antigen specificity. The specimen was cultured PBMCs, collected from culture after CMV antigen stimulation. These receptor sequences come from a human donor in good health (CMV status not recorded). Some clones in this sample may be carry-over from other donors' samples.

The V gene is TRBV27, the J gene TRBJ1-5; possible D gene TRBD1, 6 bases. Germline assignment: CDR1 MNHEY and CDR2 SMNVEV (reference sequence). Deletions cut 3 bases from V and 4 bases from J, with 10 bases between. The CDR3 covers 14 residues. The CDR3 nucleotides are TGTGCCAGCAGTTTGGCAGGGGAAAATCAGCCCCAGCATTTT. This codes for CASSLAGENQPQHF.

This clonotype was observed a few times. The gene calls are TRBV7-8 and TRBJ1-1; 8 bases match TRBD1. This CDR3 comprises 14 residues. Germline V lookup: CDR1 SGHVS, CDR2 FQNEAQ. The V and J ends lost 5 bases and 4 bases, in that order; junction bases with no gene match: 6. The CDR3 nucleotides read TGTGCCAGCAGCGGAGGACAGGGACGCACTGAAGCTTTCTTT. It encodes CASSGGQGRTEAFF.

The chain combines TRBV19 with TRBJ2-3, with D possibly matching TRBD2 (6 bases). The CDR3 spans 14 residues. Germline V gene sequence: CDR1 LNHDA, CDR2 SQIVND (reference sequence). V lost 6 bases, J lost 6 bases, and 16 bases lay in between. In DNA form, the CDR3 reads TGTGCCAGTAGCTTCACTGAGGGGAGGGATACGCAGTATTTT. It yields the protein CASSFTEGRDTQYF.

The V gene is TRBV19, the J gene TRBJ1-5; possible D gene TRBD1, 5 bases. This CDR3 is 13 amino acids long. V was shortened by 5 bases and J by 5 bases, with 10 bases between the two germline ends. The V gene's germline CDR1 is LNHDA and CDR2 SQIVND (reference sequence). The CDR3 sequence: CASSSREHQPQHF. The CDR3 nucleotides are TGTGCCAGTAGTTCCAGGGAACATCAGCCCCAGCATTTT.

The sample holds a few counts of this clonotype. The chain is built from TRBV12-3 or TRBV12-4 and TRBJ2-3; D possibly corresponds to TRBD2 (5 bases). This CDR3 comprises 13 residues. Trimming took 3 bases from V and 4 from J, leaving 8 bases between them. CDR3 sequence: CASSLSDSDTQYF. The CDR3 DNA reads TGTGCCAGCAGTTTGTCGGACTCAGATACGCAGTATTTT.

The chain carries TRBV6-1 and TRBJ1-1, with TRBD1 as a possible D gene (6 bases). Trimming removed 10 bases from V and 0 bases from J, with 12 bases in between. Germline values: CDR1 MNHNS, CDR2 SASEGT. The CDR3 spans 13 residues. The CDR3 nucleotides read TGTGCCACCACAGGACAGATGAACACTGAAGCTTTCTTT. This sequence encodes CATTGQMNTEAFF.

This clonotype was counted a few times. The chain links TRBV7-2 to TRBJ1-3; TRBD1 is a possible D gene (5 bases). The CDR3 length is 14 residues. Trimming cost V 7 bases and J 0 bases, with 10 bases left between them. CDR1 SGHTA and CDR2 FQGNSA come from the germline V gene. The CDR3 reads CASTLGGSGNTIYF. The CDR3 DNA is TGTGCCAGCACCCTCGGGGGCTCTGGAAACACCATATATTTT.

The V gene is TRBV6-2 or TRBV6-3, the J gene TRBJ2-1, with TRBD2 identical over 10 bases. Germline V CDR1 and CDR2: MNHEY, SVGEGT. This CDR3 is 15 amino acids long. With 7 bases clipped from V and 8 bases from J, the junction kept 11 bases outside the gene matches. This CDR3 is CASNPKREGRDEQFF. CDR3 DNA sequence: TGTGCCAGCAACCCGAAGCGGGAGGGCCGGGATGAGCAGTTCTTC.

This chain links TRBV27 with TRBJ2-4; tentatively, D is TRBD1 (5 bases). This CDR3 has 15 residues. Trimming pared 2 bases from V and 0 bases from J, leaving 8 bases between. The germline V gene encodes CDR1 MNHEY and CDR2 SMNVEV (reference sequence). The CDR3 DNA follows: TGTGCCAGCAGTTTAGGGGCCGGAGCCAAAAACATTCAGTACTTC. It is translated as CASSLGAGAKNIQYF.

The chain recombines TRBV7-6 with TRBJ2-7; TRBD2 aligns across 8 bases. The V and J ends lost 5 bases and 0 bases, in that order; junction bases with no gene match: 6. From germline, CDR1 is SGHVS and CDR2 FNYEAQ. The CDR3 is 15 residues long. The CDR3 nucleotides are TGTGCCAGCAGCCCTAGCGGGTCCAGCTCCTACGAGCAGTACTTC. Its translation: CASSPSGSSSYEQYF.

The V call is TRBV7-2, the J call TRBJ2-7; D is ambiguous. The CDR3 runs 12 residues. Trimming left V 4 bases short and J 6 bases short, with 10 bases between. CDR1 is SGHTA, CDR2 FQGNSA, per germline. The CDR3 DNA reads TGTGCCAGCAGCTCCCTTTTGGGCGAGCAGTACTTC. Amino acid sequence: CASSSLLGEQYF.

The CDR3 nucleotides are TGTGCCAGCAGCTTAGGTGTGACTAGCCTCTCCTACAATGAGCAGTTCTTC. Its translation: CASSLGVTSLSYNEQFF. This chain connects TRBV7-2 to TRBJ2-1; 7 bases align to TRBD2. CDR1 and CDR2 (germline): SGHTA, FQGNSA. The CDR3 consists of 17 residues. The V gene end was trimmed by 1 base and the J gene end by 0 bases; junction bases not matched to a gene: 6. The variable domain in full, completed from reference TRBV7-2 and TRBJ2-1, reads GAGVSQSPSNKVTEKGKDVELRCDPISGHTALYWYRQSLGQGLEFLIYFQGNSAPDKSGLPSDRFSAERTGGSVSTLTIQRTQQEDSAVYLCASSLGVTSLSYNEQFFGPGTRLTVL.

This chain joins TRBV6-1 and TRBJ2-7, with a tentative D call TRBD1 (6 bases). The germline V gene has CDR1 MNHNS and CDR2 SASEGT. This CDR3 is 14 amino acids long. Trimming pared 10 bases from V and 5 bases from J, leaving 21 bases between. The CDR3 DNA reads as TGTGCCACAATAAATCGAGACAGGTTTAACGAGCAGTACTTC. Its protein product is CATINRDRFNEQYF.

The chain has TRBV4-3 and TRBJ2-1; perhaps TRBD2 as D (6 bases). Germline V gene lookup returns CDR1 LGHNA and CDR2 YSLEER. The V end lost 1 base, the J end lost 8 bases, and 18 bases lay between the germline ends. The CDR3 covers 16 residues. The CDR3 DNA sequence: TGCGCCAGCAGCCAAGCGGAACTAGCACCCTTCTATGAGCAGTTCTTC. It encodes CASSQAELAPFYEQFF.

This clonotype was recorded many times. This chain links TRBV7-2 with TRBJ2-2; possibly TRBD1 or TRBD2 for D (5 bases each). V was cut by 2 bases and J by 3 bases, with 7 bases left in between. This CDR3 comprises 14 residues. Germline V gene sequence: CDR1 SGHTA, CDR2 FQGNSA. CDR3 protein: CASSLLGDTGELFF. For the CDR3, the DNA is TGTGCCAGCAGCTTATTGGGGGACACCGGGGAGCTGTTTTTT.

The V gene is TRBV5-1, the J gene TRBJ2-5; D is uncertain. V was trimmed by 0 bases and J by 1 base, leaving 7 bases between them. The germline V gene encodes CDR1 SGHRS and CDR2 YFSETQ. The CDR3 extends over 14 amino acids. The chain's CDR3 is CASSLESSQETQYF. The DNA for the CDR3 is TGCGCCAGCAGCTTGGAATCCAGCCAAGAGACCCAGTACTTC.

V and J are TRBV7-6 and TRBJ1-2, with D maybe TRBD1 (5 bases). The CDR3 has 14 residues. Germline V gene data show CDR1 as SGHVS and CDR2 as FNYEAQ. Trimming removed 5 bases from V and 5 bases from J, with 15 bases in between. The CDR3 coding sequence is TGTGCCAGCAGCCCCACAGTGGGACTGTATGGCTACACCTTC. Its translation: CASSPTVGLYGYTF.

This clonotype has more than one count but fewer than ten. The rearrangement uses TRBV20-1 and TRBJ1-2; D is uncertain. This CDR3 has 12 amino acids. Per the germline V gene, CDR1 is DFQATT and CDR2 is SNEGSKA (reference sequence). V shed 2 bases and J shed 1 base, with 5 bases lying between them. The CDR3 region is CSARPSNYGYTF. The CDR3 DNA follows: TGCAGTGCTAGACCGAGTAACTATGGCTACACCTTC.